This T cell receptor beta chain stems from a study of a mutant IDH1 vaccine in newly diagnosed glioma. Study-level background: With temozolomide cycles, or 4-6 weeks after radiotherapy alone, vaccination was started. Patients previously underwent radiotherapy, temozolomide, or both, and most underwent both. Study observations and caveats: With respect to changes in top peripheral T cell clonotypes, pseudoprogression seemed unrelated.

Libraries were prepared by immunoSEQ multiplex PCR; TCRdb keeps only in-frame clonotypes and omits some of them. The table has approximately 40,000 clones, around 78% seen once; the top ten hold more than 5%. Time point reported: week 5, during vaccination. A 20-mer mutant IDH1 peptide at 300 ug was injected subcutaneously with topical imiquimod. The astrocytomas were IDH1-mutant, ATRX-negative, and WHO grade 3 or 4. On this clone itself: The antigen is unknown.

V lost 1 base, J lost 4 bases, and 20 bases lay in between. The germline gives CDR1 SGHRS, CDR2 YFSETQ. The CDR3 has 18 residues. The starting material was PBMCs, obtained from a glioma patient whose treatment included an IDH1 peptide vaccine. The clonotype originates from a man in his forties with glioma. This sequence joins TRBV5-1 and TRBJ2-2; TRBD2 is a possible D gene (5 bases). The CDR3 protein is CASSLNIQILATTGELFF. The CDR3 DNA follows: TGCGCCAGCAGCTTGAACATACAGATTCTAGCCACCACCGGGGAGCTGTTTTTT.